This TCR beta chain was obtained from a study of Ad26.COV2.S vaccination and SARS-CoV-2 variants. Study information: Donor got 5x10^10 or 1x10^11 viral particles of Ad26.COV2.S.

Treatment noted: around 19 received Ad26.COV2.S at low or high dose, single or two shots; several received placebo; per-sample allocation not given. Sampling was performed 63 days after the first vaccine or placebo injection. Germline assignment: CDR1 SQVTM and CDR2 ANQGSEA. The V end lost 1 base, the J end lost 5 bases, and 14 bases lay between the germline ends. The CDR3 extends over 14 amino acids. Clones were read by immunoSEQ multiplex PCR, and TCRdb kept only the in-frame ones, dropping some. The sample carries approximately 300,000 clones, roughly 86% recorded once. This TCR was sampled from a person aged 18-65 years who received the Ad26.COV2.S COVID-19 vaccine or a placebo. The chain uses TRBV29-1 and TRBJ2-5, with D perhaps TRBD1 (6 bases). The sequencing used peripheral blood, collected in a trial of Ad26.COV2.S vaccine versus placebo. CDR3 loop: CSVEVRGVGETQYF. CDR3 nucleotide sequence: TGCAGCGTTGAAGTCAGGGGAGTTGGGGAGACCCAGTACTTC.